This TCR beta chain was sequenced for a study of blood T cell repertoires in COVID-19. Study in general: T cells, B-cell-depleted T cells, or PBMCs supplied cDNA or gDNA.

Produced via immunoSEQ multiplex PCR; TCRdb's table is partial and in-frame only. The sample holds roughly 570,000 clones, roughly nine tenths seen once. This CDR3 is built from 15 residues. V dropped 1 base and J dropped 8; count of bases not matched to a gene: 8. Germline lookup yields CDR1 SNHLY and CDR2 FYNNEI. The rearrangement links TRBV2 to TRBJ2-1, with 7 bases matching TRBD1. The clonotype originates from a woman in her forties or fifties with COVID-19, enrolled during active disease. The sequenced sample was peripheral blood. The CDR3 sequence is CASSEGQGVSDEQFF. The DNA for the CDR3 is TGTGCCAGCAGTGAAGGACAGGGAGTGTCGGATGAGCAGTTCTTC.